This entry is about one T cell receptor beta chain. Trimming removed 0 bases from V and 4 bases from J, with 9 bases in between. This CDR3 contains 15 residues. The germline V gene has CDR1 LNHNV and CDR2 YYDKDF (reference sequence). This record belongs to a study of blood T cell repertoires in COVID-19. Original processing notes: Estimation of nucleated cell counts was performed using reference gene primer amplification. TCRdb's copy holds only in-frame clones and misses some; the assay was immunoSEQ multiplex PCR. That table is the source of V, J and clone size, and D and trimming were worked out from the DNA. The sample carries about 360,000 clones, about 87% recorded once.

The TCR sequence derives from a human donor in a cohort sampled during active COVID-19. Specimen: peripheral blood. V and J are TRBV15 and TRBJ2-2; D possibly corresponds to TRBD2 (5 bases). For the CDR3, the DNA is TGTGCCACCAGCAGAGAGGAGACTACCACCGGGGAGCTGTTTTTT. Translated, it gives CATSREETTTGELFF.